A single sample is the source of the 18 T cell receptor beta chains below, sequenced in a study of cytomegalovirus exposure and HLA in healthy donors. Primers for the PCR totalled 60 Vbeta and 13 Jbeta. Repertoires were generated with immunoSEQ multiplex PCR, while TCRdb's copy carries only in-frame clones and drops some. The table has approximately 75,000 clones, roughly 88% seen once; the top ten hold under 20%. Material for sequencing was PBMCs. The receptors shown here come from a man between 70 and 80 years old in good health and CMV-seropositive.

The J gene is TRBJ1-3, the V gene TRBV30; D unresolved. Trimming cost V 5 bases and J 0 bases, with 11 bases left between them. Germline loops: CDR1 GTSNPN, CDR2 SVGIG (reference sequence). The CDR3 extends over 14 amino acids. DNA for the CDR3: TGTGCCTGGGAGAGGGCCAGCTCTGGAAACACCATATATTTT. Its translation is CAWERASSGNTIYF.

V gene TRBV7-2 combines with J gene TRBJ2-7, with 9 bases that match TRBD1. Germline trimming cut 1 base from V and 0 bases from J; bases unmatched to any gene: 1. The CDR3 extends over 15 amino acids. The germline gives CDR1 SGHTA, CDR2 FQGNSA. The CDR3 protein is CASSLDRGPSYEQYF. Written as DNA, the CDR3 is TGTGCCAGCAGCTTAGACAGGGGGCCCTCCTACGAGCAGTACTTC. Variable domain in full (rest from reference TRBV7-2 and TRBJ2-7): GAGVSQSPSNKVTEKGKDVELRCDPISGHTALYWYRQSLGQGLEFLIYFQGNSAPDKSGLPSDRFSAERTGGSVSTLTIQRTQQEDSAVYLCASSLDRGPSYEQYFGPGTRLTVT.

The chain joins TRBV7-2 to TRBJ2-7; the D gene is possibly TRBD2 (6 bases). Germline-derived CDR1 and CDR2 are SGHTA and FQGNSA. The CDR3 sequence is 15 residues long. The V and J ends lost 7 bases and 2 bases respectively, with 18 bases between them. The CDR3 region is CASIRLAGRTYEQYF. The CDR3 DNA is TGTGCCAGCATCCGCCTGGCGGGACGGACCTACGAGCAGTACTTC.

This chain links TRBV18 with TRBJ2-7, with D tentatively TRBD1 (6 bases). Germline V gene lookup returns CDR1 KGHSH and CDR2 LQKENI. V lost 3 bases and J lost 0, with 12 bases in between. The CDR3 runs to 15 residues. CDR3: CASSPGDTNSYEQYF. CDR3 nucleotide sequence: TGTGCCAGCTCACCGGGGGACACCAACTCCTACGAGCAGTACTTC.

For this clone: One end of the junction varies from germline; a read error may be responsible. The CDR3 sequence: CASTGNSGYTF. In DNA, the CDR3 is TGTGCCAGCACAGGGAACTCTGGCTACACCTTC. The V and J genes are TRBV6-1 and TRBJ1-2; perhaps TRBD1 as D (5 bases). Germline CDR1 MNHNS, CDR2 SASEGT. The CDR3 sequence is 11 residues long.

The rearrangement uses TRBV11-2 and TRBJ2-5; 9 bases match TRBD2. Trimming took 3 bases from V and 7 from J; bases not matched to a gene: 12. This CDR3 comprises 16 residues. The V gene's germline CDR1 is SGHAT and CDR2 FQNNGV. In nucleotides, the CDR3 is TGTGCCAGCAGCTTCCAAGCGACTAGCGGTATGGCGACCCAGTACTTC. It is translated as CASSFQATSGMATQYF.

The chain combines TRBV27 with TRBJ1-6, with 8 bases matching TRBD1. CDR3 length: 14 amino acids. The V segment lost 4 bases and the J segment 9 bases; nucleotides outside the gene matches: 5. Germline V gene sequence: CDR1 MNHEY, CDR2 SMNVEV (reference sequence). The CDR3 spells CASSSDRVVSPLHF. In DNA form, the CDR3 reads TGTGCCAGCAGTTCGGACAGGGTGGTTTCACCCCTCCACTTT.

The chain carries TRBV29-1 and TRBJ1-1, with 9 nucleotides matching TRBD1. The V segment lost 3 bases and the J segment 3 bases; nucleotides outside the gene matches: 8. From germline, CDR1 is SQVTM and CDR2 ANQGSEA. The CDR3 is made up of 15 amino acids. Written as DNA, the CDR3 is TGCAGCGTTGATGGACAGGGGCGAGTTGACACTGAAGCTTTCTTT. Protein: CSVDGQGRVDTEAFF.

This clone turned up a few times. CDR3 nucleotides: TGTGCCAGCAGCCCGGGTGGGCGGGAGGAGTCCTACAATGAGCAGTTCTTC. Residues: CASSPGGREESYNEQFF. The chain recombines TRBV5-4 with TRBJ2-1; TRBD2 matches 8 bases. V gave up 4 bases and J gave up 1 base; unmatched junction bases: 10. The CDR3 loop spans 17 amino acids. Looked up from germline, CDR1 is SGHNT and CDR2 is YYREEE (reference sequence).

The genes are TRBV5-1 and TRBJ1-1; D is perhaps TRBD1 (6 bases). The CDR3 length is 17 residues. V dropped 0 bases and J dropped 0 bases, with 15 bases sitting between them. The V gene's germline CDR1 is SGHRS and CDR2 YFSETQ. CDR3 sequence (DNA): TGCGCCAGCAGCTTGGGGGGAACCGGGACACTGAACACTGAAGCTTTCTTT. Protein: CASSLGGTGTLNTEAFF. The full variable domain, with the rest looked up from reference TRBV5-1 and TRBJ1-1, is KAGVTQTPRYLIKTRGQQVTLSCSPISGHRSVSWYQQTPGQGLQFLFEYFSETQRNKGNFPGRFSGRQFSNSRSEMNVSTLELGDSALYLCASSLGGTGTLNTEAFFGQGTRLTVV.

The chain couples TRBV4-2 to TRBJ2-7; TRBD1 matches at 7 bases. Germline V gene sequence: CDR1 LGHNA, CDR2 YNFKEQ. The V segment lost 0 bases and the J segment 2 bases; nucleotides outside the gene matches: 7. There are 16 residues in the CDR3. The DNA of the CDR3 is TGTGCCAGCAGCCAAGATGAGGGGGCCTTGACCTACGAGCAGTACTTC. Translation: CASSQDEGALTYEQYF.

V and J are TRBV4-1 and TRBJ2-7; TRBD1 matches 11 bases. Trimming cost V 4 bases and J 4 bases; bases outside gene matches: 6. Germline values: CDR1 MGHRA, CDR2 YSYEKL. CDR3 length equals 15 residues. The CDR3, as DNA: TGCGCCAGCAGCCGAGGACAGGGGGCTCTATACGAGCAGTACTTC. This translates into CASSRGQGALYEQYF.

This clone appeared a single time. The V call is TRBV18, the J call TRBJ2-3, with TRBD1 as a possible D gene (5 bases). Trimming left V 3 bases short and J 6 bases short, with 16 bases between. CDR3 size: 15 residues. Germline V gene sequence: CDR1 KGHSH, CDR2 LQKENI. CDR3 coding DNA: TGTGCCAGCTCACCGTCGTCCGCAGGGATGGATACGCAGTATTTT. It codes for CASSPSSAGMDTQYF.

The chain has TRBV25-1 and TRBJ1-2, with 9 nucleotides matching TRBD1. The CDR3 has 15 amino acids. Losses at the gene ends were 6 bases for V and 6 bases for J; bases not matched to a gene: 11. The germline gives CDR1 MGHDK, CDR2 SYGVNS. The CDR3 here is CASRVGGTGSHGYTF. The CDR3 nucleotides are TGTGCCAGCAGAGTGGGCGGGACAGGGTCTCATGGCTACACCTTC.

The V gene is TRBV7-9, the J gene TRBJ2-1; 10 bases line up with TRBD1. The CDR3 loop spans 15 amino acids. The trim removed 3 bases at V and 6 bases at J, leaving 5 bases unmatched. Per germline, CDR1 SEHNR and CDR2 FQNEAQ (reference sequence). This chain's CDR3 is CASSFGTGVINEQFF. CDR3 DNA: TGTGCCAGCAGCTTCGGGACAGGGGTAATCAATGAGCAGTTCTTC.

The V call is TRBV2, the J call TRBJ2-7, with D unresolved. The ends were cut back, 6 bases at V and 0 bases at J, with 9 bases in the middle. CDR3 length equals 13 residues. Germline V gene sequence: CDR1 SNHLY, CDR2 FYNNEI. The CDR3 here is CASRGDGSYEQYF. In DNA, the CDR3 is TGTGCCAGCAGAGGAGACGGCTCCTACGAGCAGTACTTC.

The chain couples TRBV19 to TRBJ2-7; D is perhaps TRBD1 (6 bases). V shed 1 base and J shed 2 bases, with 12 bases lying between them. Germline values: CDR1 LNHDA, CDR2 SQIVND (reference sequence). The CDR3 has 15 amino acids. The CDR3 sequence: CASSIVWQGPYEQYF. In DNA form, the CDR3 reads TGTGCCAGTAGTATAGTGTGGCAGGGGCCCTACGAGCAGTACTTC.

The CDR3 spells CASSSDRVADTQYF. In DNA, the CDR3 is TGTGCCAGCAGCTCCGACAGGGTCGCAGATACGCAGTATTTT. The chain couples TRBV7-6 to TRBJ2-3; 7 bases align to TRBD1. With 4 bases clipped from V and 4 bases from J, the junction kept 5 bases outside the gene matches. Germline V gives CDR1 SGHVS, CDR2 FNYEAQ. The CDR3 extends over 14 amino acids.